These T cell receptor beta chains were read from a single sample in a study of cytomegalovirus exposure and HLA in healthy donors. Using immunoSEQ multiplex PCR, the repertoire was profiled, and TCRdb retains in-frame clones only, with some absent. The sample consists of about 140,000 clones, 80% of them appearing once. The sample consisted of PBMCs. The receptors here all came from a male donor in good health and CMV-seronegative. The CDR3 runs from the conserved cysteine through the conserved F or W. A D gene is named only where the DNA matches it firmly. For some rows the clone size is stated as once, few or many, or as a class when expanded; others skip it.

V	size	J	D	DNA	CDR3
TRBV2	NA	TRBJ1-2	TRBD1	TGTGCCAGCAGTGGGGGGACAGGGGCGCTCCACTATGGCTACACCTTC	CASSGGTGALHYGYTF
TRBV7-9	NA	TRBJ1-2	NA	TGTGCCAGCAGCTTATATAATCCGCCCTCCCGAGGCTCCTATGGCTACACCTTC	CASSLYNPPSRGSYGYTF
TRBV5-6	NA	TRBJ1-5	NA	TGTGCCAGCAGCTTGACATCGTTTGAGGGTTTAGGTCAGCCCCAGCATTTT	CASSLTSFEGLGQPQHF
TRBV7-2	few	TRBJ1-1	NA	TGTGCCAGCAGGGTAACAGGGACGGGGAACACTGAAGCTTTCTTT	CASRVTGTGNTEAFF
TRBV5-1	NA	TRBJ1-1	TRBD1	TGCGCCAGCAGCTCCCCGACAGGGGGCACGAACACTGAAGCTTTCTTT	CASSSPTGGTNTEAFF
TRBV5-4	NA	TRBJ1-1	NA	TGTGCCAGCAGCTTGGGGGGCGGTAACACTGAAGCTTTCTTT	CASSLGGGNTEAFF
TRBV7-2	NA	TRBJ2-1	TRBD2	TGTGCCAGCAGCTCCAGACTAGCGGGGCACAATGAGCAGTTCTTC	CASSSRLAGHNEQFF
TRBV19	NA	TRBJ1-1	NA	TGTGCCAGTAGTAAGCGGGCAGATCCGAACACTGAAACTTTCTTT	CASSKRADPNTETFF
TRBV30	NA	TRBJ1-5	NA	TGTGCCTGGAGTGCTCCGGCGGGGTGGGGGCCCCAGCATTTT	CAWSAPAGWGPQHF
TRBV5-4	NA	TRBJ2-2	NA	TGTGCCAGCAGCTTGGCGGAGCGGAACACCGGGGAGCTGTTTTTT	CASSLAERNTGELFF
TRBV4-1	NA	TRBJ1-2	NA	TGCGCCAGCAGCCAAGACAGGGACTATGGCTACACCTTC	CASSQDRDYGYTF
TRBV2	NA	TRBJ2-2	TRBD1	TGTGCCACCACTGGGACAGTGATCACCGGGGAGCTGTTTTTT	CATTGTVITGELFF
TRBV6-5	NA	TRBJ1-6	NA	TGTGCCAGCAGTGCGGGACCCTATAATTCACCCCTCCACTTT	CASSAGPYNSPLHF
TRBV7-2	NA	TRBJ1-5	TRBD1	TGTGCCAGCAGCGCACAGGGGGCTGTAGGTCAGCCCCAGCATTTT	CASSAQGAVGQPQHF
TRBV6-6	NA	TRBJ2-7	NA	TGTGCCAGCACCGGGACTGCCCCCTCCTACGAGCAGTACTTC	CASTGTAPSYEQYF
TRBV29-1	NA	TRBJ1-2	TRBD1	TGCAGCGTGACACAGGGGGGCTATGGCTACACCTTC	CSVTQGGYGYTF
TRBV4-2	NA	TRBJ2-7	TRBD2	TGTGCCAGCAGCCAAGATAAGGGCGGGGGGGTCTACGAGCAGTACTTC	CASSQDKGGGVYEQYF
TRBV2	NA	TRBJ2-1	TRBD2	TGTGCCAGCAGTGGGGGGACTAGCGGGGGGTACTACAATGAGCAGTTCTTC	CASSGGTSGGYYNEQFF
TRBV9	few	TRBJ2-2	NA	TGTGCCAGTCGCGAGGCCTCGAACACCGGGGAGCTGTTTTTT	CASREASNTGELFF
TRBV27	few	TRBJ1-2	TRBD1	TGTGCCAGCAGTCGAAGGACAGGACTCTATGGCTACACCTTC	CASSRRTGLYGYTF
TRBV6-6	NA	TRBJ2-7	TRBD1	TGTGCCAGCAGTCCGGGACAGGGGATTTACGAGCAGTACTTC	CASSPGQGIYEQYF
TRBV7-2	NA	TRBJ1-2	TRBD1	TGTGCCAGCACCGCCCAGACAGGGCTCTATGGCTACACCTTC	CASTAQTGLYGYTF
TRBV7-8	NA	TRBJ1-4	NA	TGTGCCAGCAGCTTAGCGCAGGGCGGATATAATGAAAAACTGTTTTTT	CASSLAQGGYNEKLFF
TRBV7-2	once	TRBJ2-1	NA	TGTGCCAGCAGCTTAATGTTAGTCCACAATGAGCAGTTCTTC	CASSLMLVHNEQFF
TRBV19	NA	TRBJ2-5	TRBD1	TGTGCCAGTCAATCCTCTGGACAGGGCTTGGAGACCCAGTACTTC	CASQSSGQGLETQYF
TRBV6-5	NA	TRBJ2-3	TRBD2	TGTGCCAGCAGTTACTCGATCGGGGGGGATACGCAGTATTTT	CASSYSIGGDTQYF
TRBV19	few	TRBJ1-5	TRBD1	TGTGCCAGCCTGGACCCGGGACAGCGAGTCCCTGGCAATCAGCCCCAGCATTTT	CASLDPGQRVPGNQPQHF
TRBV30	NA	TRBJ1-6	NA	TGTGCCTGGAGTTGGGAAGGGAGTTCACCCCTCCACTTT	CAWSWEGSSPLHF
TRBV9	NA	TRBJ2-5	TRBD2	TGTGCCAGCAGCGTCGGAGCGGGACGGACAAAACAAGAGACCCAGTACTTC	CASSVGAGRTKQETQYF
TRBV29-1	NA	TRBJ1-1	TRBD1	TGCAGCGCGGGAACAGGGGGCCTGGACACTGAAGCTTTCTTT	CSAGTGGLDTEAFF
TRBV6-6	few	TRBJ1-1	NA	TGTGCCAGCAGGAGGACAGATGAAGCTTTCTTT	CASRRTDEAFF
TRBV7-3	NA	TRBJ2-1	NA	TGTGCCAGCAGCTTAGGGACATTTAGTGAGCAGTTCTTC	CASSLGTFSEQFF
TRBV28	NA	TRBJ2-1	NA	TGTGCCAGCCATAGCGTCCACTACAATGAGCAGTTCTTC	CASHSVHYNEQFF
TRBV7-3	NA	TRBJ2-1	TRBD2	TGTGCCAGCAGCCCTACTAGCGACTACAATGAGCAGTTCTTC	CASSPTSDYNEQFF
TRBV7-3	NA	TRBJ2-3	TRBD2	TGTGCCAGCAGCTCGCTAGCGGGGGGGGGCACAGATACGCAGTATTTT	CASSSLAGGGTDTQYF